This TCR beta chain was obtained from a study of low-dose radiotherapy and immunotherapy resistance in tumors. Alpha- and beta-chain coverage of first-strand cDNA came from TRAV- and TRBV-specific primers. Using a constant-region primer together with a V-primer adapter, TCRs were subjected to about 20 PCR cycles of amplification. Each CDR3 protein is one row after TCRdb ran MiXCR on the reads. The sample carries about 39,000 distinct CDR3 sequences, 20% recorded once. Documented time point: after trial treatment. Treatment indicated: LDRT plus nivolumab, ipilimumab, low-dose cyclophosphamide and aspirin (RACIN trial). V lost 6 bases and J lost 4; bases outside the gene matches: 4. The CDR3 contains 13 residues. Germline V lookup: CDR1 MNHGY, CDR2 SAAAGT. This clonotype was seen a handful of times.

The chain joins TRBV6-8 to TRBJ2-7; 9 positions agree with TRBD1. This specimen consisted of PBMCs, obtained after low-dose radiotherapy plus immunotherapy. This receptor was identified in a female donor with ovarian cancer. In DNA form, the CDR3 reads TGTGCCAGCAGACAGGGGGCGGGTTACGAGCAGTACTTC. This codes for CASRQGAGYEQYF.